This T cell receptor beta chain was obtained from a study of blood T cell repertoires in COVID-19. Study-level background: In each case, the material was cDNA or gDNA derived from T cells, B-cell-depleted T cells, or PBMCs.

Seattle patients were enrolled during active infection and followed longitudinally. The CDR3 totals 14 residues. The V and J ends lost 1 base and 8 bases respectively, with 12 bases between them. The germline CDR1 and CDR2 sequences are MNHNS and SASEGT. As processed by the authors: Amplifying reference gene primers gave estimates of nucleated cell counts. TCRdb keeps only in-frame clones here, not all; method: immunoSEQ multiplex PCR. D and trimming come from the DNA, and the V and J calls and clone size come from that table. The sample yields some 250,000 clones, approximately 87% seen once. Sequenced material: peripheral blood. The V call is TRBV6-1, the J call TRBJ2-1; D is undetermined. The sequence came from a woman aged 25 to 39 with COVID-19, enrolled during active disease. As DNA, the CDR3 is TGTGCCAGCAGTGAAGACGACTGGATTGATGAGCAGTTCTTC. Encoded protein: CASSEDDWIDEQFF.